Shown below are 18 T cell receptor beta chains from a single sample sequenced in a study of blood T cell repertoires in COVID-19. Method: immunoSEQ multiplex PCR; TCRdb's copy keeps in-frame clones and lacks some. The table shows over 10,000 clones, with approximately 80% occurring only once. Sequencing was carried out using peripheral blood. These receptors were obtained from a man older than 75 with acute or convalescent COVID-19.

The V call is TRBV28, the J call TRBJ2-2; 16 bases match TRBD2. Germline CDR1 reads MDHEN; CDR2 reads SYDVKM. The CDR3 extends over 19 amino acids. V dropped 6 bases and J dropped 4; count of bases not matched to a gene: 11. The CDR3 DNA reads TGTGCCAGCAGCTCCGGGACTAGCGGGGGGGCCTGGTCCACCGGGGAGCTGTTTTTT. This sequence encodes CASSSGTSGGAWSTGELFF. Full variable domain (rest looked up from reference TRBV28 and TRBJ2-2): DVKVTQSSRYLVKRTGEKVFLECVQDMDHENMFWYRQDPGLGLRLIYFSYDVKMKEKGDIPEGYSVSREKKERFSLILESASTNQTSMYLCASSSGTSGGAWSTGELFFGEGSRLTVL.

Only one count was recorded for this clone. This sequence joins TRBV11-1 and TRBJ1-2; 9 positions agree with TRBD1. V was pared by 1 base and J by 6 bases, with 3 bases of the junction left unmatched. The germline gives CDR1 SGHAT, CDR2 FQDESV (reference sequence). This CDR3 contains 14 residues. The CDR3 DNA reads TGTGCCAGCAGCTTAGACGGACAGGGGAATGGCTACACCTTC. As protein: CASSLDGQGNGYTF.

The chain employs TRBV12-3 or TRBV12-4 and TRBJ2-1, with D possibly TRBD1 on 5 matching bases. This CDR3 region has 13 residues. V shed 5 bases and J shed 4 bases, with 9 bases lying between them. This CDR3 is CASSPQVYNEQFF. CDR3 coding DNA: TGTGCCAGCAGTCCACAGGTTTACAATGAGCAGTTCTTC.

The chain carries TRBV10-3 and TRBJ1-2; maybe TRBD1 (6 bases). The CDR3 consists of 13 residues. The V gene's germline CDR1 is ENHRY and CDR2 SYGVKD. Trimming shortened V by 4 bases and J by 4 bases, and 10 bases separated the two germline ends. Written as DNA, the CDR3 is TGTGCCATCAGTGCGGGACAAATCTATGGCTACACCTTC. Residues: CAISAGQIYGYTF.

The V and J genes are TRBV4-2 and TRBJ2-3, with D possibly being TRBD2 (6 bases). This CDR3 spans 14 amino acids. Germline V gene data show CDR1 as LGHNA and CDR2 as YNFKEQ. V lost 1 base and J 7 bases, leaving 12 bases between the germline ends. The CDR3: CASSQGGDLNTQYF. The CDR3 coding sequence is TGTGCCAGCAGCCAAGGGGGGGACTTGAATACGCAGTATTTT.

This clone was detected a few times. The chain joins TRBV27 to TRBJ2-3; D call uncertain. CDR3 length equals 13 residues. Germline V lookup: CDR1 MNHEY, CDR2 SMNVEV (reference sequence). V lost 11 bases and J lost 2, with 14 bases in between. The CDR3 sequence is CASQKGDTDTQYF. The CDR3 DNA sequence: TGTGCCTCCCAGAAAGGAGACACAGATACGCAGTATTTT.

The chain uses TRBV28 and TRBJ2-5; possible D gene TRBD1, 7 bases. Trimming pared 7 bases from V and 5 bases from J, leaving 20 bases between. Germline loops: CDR1 MDHEN, CDR2 SYDVKM. The CDR3 has 15 residues. Here the CDR3 DNA reads TGTGCCAGCACCCTAGGAGGGGCGGGACAGGAGACCCAGTACTTC. It codes for CASTLGGAGQETQYF. Variable domain in full (rest from reference TRBV28 and TRBJ2-5): DVKVTQSSRYLVKRTGEKVFLECVQDMDHENMFWYRQDPGLGLRLIYFSYDVKMKEKGDIPEGYSVSREKKERFSLILESASTNQTSMYLCASTLGGAGQETQYFGPGTRLLVL.

The chain is built from TRBV19 and TRBJ1-1; TRBD1 might be the D (5 bases). Trimming took 7 bases from V and 4 from J, leaving 16 bases between them. Germline CDR1 is LNHDA and CDR2 is SQIVND (reference sequence). CDR3 length: 14 residues. The CDR3 is CASTPGGMGTEAFF. The CDR3 nucleotides are TGTGCCAGTACCCCGGGGGGGATGGGCACTGAAGCTTTCTTT. The full variable domain, with the rest looked up from reference TRBV19 and TRBJ1-1, is DGGITQSPKYLFRKEGQNVTLSCEQNLNHDAMYWYRQDPGQGLRLIYYSQIVNDFQKGDIAEGYSVSREKKESFPLTVTSAQKNPTAFYLCASTPGGMGTEAFFGQGTRLTVV.

The gene calls are TRBV2 and TRBJ1-1, with 7 positions matching TRBD1. CDR3 length equals 13 residues. CDR1 is SNHLY and CDR2 is FYNNEI in the germline V gene. J lost 3 bases, V lost 7 bases, and 5 bases had no gene match. The CDR3 region has the DNA TGTGCCAGCATGACAGGGTTCGACACTGAAGCTTTCTTT. It specifies CASMTGFDTEAFF.

The chain employs TRBV5-1 and TRBJ1-5; possible D gene TRBD1, 5 bases. The ends were cut back, 4 bases at V and 5 bases at J, with 13 bases in the middle. The CDR3 consists of 14 residues. The germline V gene has CDR1 SGHRS and CDR2 YFSETQ. The CDR3 is CASSLTGRDQPQHF. The CDR3 DNA follows: TGCGCCAGCAGCCTAACAGGACGGGATCAGCCCCAGCATTTT. Filled out from reference TRBV5-1 and TRBJ1-5, the complete variable domain reads KAGVTQTPRYLIKTRGQQVTLSCSPISGHRSVSWYQQTPGQGLQFLFEYFSETQRNKGNFPGRFSGRQFSNSRSEMNVSTLELGDSALYLCASSLTGRDQPQHFGDGTRLSIL.

This clone was counted only a few times. The chain is built from TRBV7-9 and TRBJ2-7; the match to TRBD2 covers 12 bases. Per germline, CDR1 SEHNR and CDR2 FQNEAQ (reference sequence). The CDR3 spans 17 residues. V shed 4 bases, J shed 0 bases, and the junction held 7 bases outside the gene matches. Written as DNA, the CDR3 is TGTGCCAGCAGCTACACTAGCGGGGGGAGCCACTCCTACGAGCAGTACTTC. Protein product: CASSYTSGGSHSYEQYF. The full variable domain, with the rest looked up from reference TRBV7-9 and TRBJ2-7, is DTGVSQNPRHKITKRGQNVTFRCDPISEHNRLYWYRQTLGQGPEFLTYFQNEAQLEKSRLLSDRFSAERPKGSFSTLEIQRTEQGDSAMYLCASSYTSGGSHSYEQYFGPGTRLTVT.

The chain has TRBV7-8 and TRBJ2-5; TRBD2 might be the D (7 bases). CDR1 SGHVS and CDR2 FQNEAQ come from the germline V gene. The CDR3 length is 14 residues. The V gene lost 7 bases and the J gene lost 5 bases, with 17 bases spanning the gap. The CDR3 nucleotides are TGTGCCAGCAAACGACGGGGGGCCCGGGAGACCCAGTACTTC. Protein: CASKRRGARETQYF.

This chain connects TRBV27 to TRBJ1-6; D possibly corresponds to TRBD1 (6 bases). Germline CDR1 MNHEY, CDR2 SMNVEV (reference sequence). The CDR3 has 14 residues. V dropped 7 bases and J dropped 7 bases, with 14 bases sitting between them. CDR3 nucleotide sequence: TGTGCCAGCACAAGTACAGGGATCAATTCACCCCTCCACTTT. Its translation is CASTSTGINSPLHF.

This chain connects TRBV30 to TRBJ1-2; TRBD1 is a possible D gene (5 bases). Germline assignment: CDR1 GTSNPN and CDR2 SVGIG (reference sequence). Trimming took off 2 bases at V and 8 bases at J, with 15 bases between the two ends. The CDR3 contains 13 residues. CDR3 in amino acids: CAWSLRGDGGYTF. For the CDR3, the DNA is TGTGCCTGGAGTCTTCGGGGGGACGGGGGCTACACCTTC.

CDR3 sequence reads: CASSLGGSRNQPQHF. The DNA for the CDR3 is TGTGCCAGCAGTTTGGGGGGAAGTAGGAATCAGCCCCAGCATTTT. The genes are TRBV28 and TRBJ1-5; D may be TRBD1 (5 bases). V was trimmed by 3 bases and J by 4 bases, leaving 13 bases between them. The CDR3 totals 15 residues. Germline V gene data show CDR1 as MDHEN and CDR2 as SYDVKM.

V gene TRBV24-1 combines with J gene TRBJ1-2; D uncertain. The CDR3 runs to 14 residues. Between the trimmed V and J ends, which lost 1 base and 1 base, there was a span of 6 bases. Germline V gene lookup returns CDR1 KGHDR and CDR2 SFDVKD. The chain's CDR3 is CATSDFSSNYGYTF. CDR3 DNA sequence: TGTGCCACCAGTGATTTCTCCAGTAACTATGGCTACACCTTC.

The rearrangement links TRBV3-1 (or the pseudogene TRBV3-2) to TRBJ1-1; D is perhaps TRBD1 (5 bases). Germline V CDR1 and CDR2: LGHDT, YNNKEL (reference sequence). Trimming stripped 0 bases from V and 1 base from J, with 15 bases between. There are 17 residues in the CDR3. The CDR3 DNA sequence: TGTGCCAGCAGCCAAGAGCGGACACTAATTCGGAACACTGAAGCTTTCTTT. It yields the protein CASSQERTLIRNTEAFF.

The chain recombines TRBV19 with TRBJ1-2; 8 bases line up with TRBD1. V lost 6 bases to trimming and J lost 4 bases; unmatched junction nucleotides: 10. Germline V gene sequence: CDR1 LNHDA, CDR2 SQIVND (reference sequence). This CDR3 spans 15 amino acids. The CDR3 protein is CASRDRDRLLYGYTF. In nucleotides, the CDR3 is TGTGCCAGTAGAGACCGGGACAGGCTACTCTATGGCTACACCTTC.